These T cell receptor beta chains were read from a single sample in a study of shared clonotypes between healthy human individuals. Sequencing used immunoSEQ multiplex PCR; TCRdb keeps in-frame clones, though not all of them. The sample has 980,000 or so clones, about 80% seen once. Input material: memory CD4+ T cells sorted from blood. The receptors were gathered from a man between 18 and 29 years old in good health. CDR3s include the opening cysteine and the closing phenylalanine or tryptophan. The D gene is left open where the match is weak. Clone size, where shown, is once, few, many, or a class for clones that have expanded.

clone_size j_call d_call v_call cdr3_nt cdr3_aa
NA TRBJ2-2 NA TRBV15 TGTGCCACAGGAATCGGGGAGCTGTTTTTT CATGIGELFF
NA TRBJ2-7 NA TRBV4-1 TGCGCCAGCAGCCAAGAACTCATGACGAGGTTCTACGAGCAGTACTTC CASSQELMTRFYEQYF
NA TRBJ1-2 TRBD1 TRBV30 TGTGCCTGGAGAAAGGACAGGGGAGAGGGCTACACCTTC CAWRKDRGEGYTF
NA TRBJ1-4 NA TRBV7-9 TGTGCCAGCAGCCCCGGGGCGGGGTCTAATGAAAAACTGTTTTTT CASSPGAGSNEKLFF
NA TRBJ2-1 NA TRBV7-9 TGTGCCAGCAGCTTAGTTGCGGGACTCGATTTGTACAATGAGCAGTTCTTC CASSLVAGLDLYNEQFF
NA TRBJ2-5 TRBD1 TRBV5-1 TGCGCCAGCAGCGCTCCCGGGACAGGGTTGTTGGAGACCCAGTACTTC CASSAPGTGLLETQYF
NA TRBJ2-5 TRBD2 TRBV7-2 TGTGCCAGCAGCTTCGCCGGTTATGGGACTATTCCGAAGACCCAGTACTTC CASSFAGYGTIPKTQYF
many TRBJ1-2 TRBD1 TRBV4-1 TGCGCCAGCAGCCCGCAAATACAGGGGGTCCTTGGCGGCTACACCTTC CASSPQIQGVLGGYTF
NA TRBJ2-2 NA TRBV15 TGTGCCACCAGCAGCAGTCTGATGGGGTTTCGGAACACCGGGGAGCTGTTTTTT CATSSSLMGFRNTGELFF
NA TRBJ2-7 NA TRBV6-1 TGTGCCAGCAGTGATAGGGGCCGATCTTACGAGCAGTACTTC CASSDRGRSYEQYF
NA TRBJ2-1 TRBD2 TRBV4-3 TGCGCCAGCAGCCAGGATGGGACTAGCGGAGACAATGAGCAGTTCTTC CASSQDGTSGDNEQFF
NA TRBJ2-7 TRBD2 TRBV10-2 TGCGCCAGCAGTGAGGCCAGCGGGAGGCCAAACTCCTACGAGCAGTACTTC CASSEASGRPNSYEQYF
NA TRBJ1-5 TRBD1 TRBV27 TGTGCCAGCAGTTCTCGACAGGGGGATCAGCCCCAGCATTTT CASSSRQGDQPQHF
NA TRBJ1-2 TRBD1 TRBV6-5 TGTGCCAGCAAGAGGACAGGCTTGAACTATGGCTACACCTTC CASKRTGLNYGYTF
NA TRBJ1-5 NA TRBV10-3 TGTGCCATCGGGAACGGGGCCGATCAGCCCCAGCATTTT CAIGNGADQPQHF
few TRBJ1-4 NA TRBV2 TGTGCCAGCAGTGCCGGGACCTACGAAAAACTGTTTTTT CASSAGTYEKLFF
NA TRBJ2-3 TRBD2 TRBV11-2 TGTGCCAGCAGCTTAGGGGGACTAGCCTCCACAGATACGCAGTATTTT CASSLGGLASTDTQYF
NA TRBJ2-4 NA TRBV7-2 TGTGCCAGCAGCTCCGGACTAGCCAAAAACATTCAGTACTTC CASSSGLAKNIQYF
NA TRBJ2-7 TRBD2 TRBV10-3 TGTGCCATCAGTGGGACTAGCGGGGCCTTCGGCGAGCAGTACTTC CAISGTSGAFGEQYF
few TRBJ2-2 TRBD2 TRBV9 TGTGCCAGCAGCGTAGGGGACTTCACGGGAGGCACCGGGGAGCTGTTTTTT CASSVGDFTGGTGELFF
NA TRBJ2-5 TRBD1 TRBV5-1 TGCGCCAGCAGCATAGGACAGGGGGCGCGAGAGACCCAGTACTTC CASSIGQGARETQYF
few TRBJ2-5 TRBD2 TRBV4-1 TGCGCCAGCAGCCCTCTAGCGGCGCAAGAGACCCAGTACTTC CASSPLAAQETQYF
NA TRBJ1-5 NA TRBV7-2 TGTGCCAGCAGCTTATCAGGTGCCAATCAGCCCCAGCATTTT CASSLSGANQPQHF
NA TRBJ1-1 NA TRBV10-3 TGTGCCATCAGTGAGTGGGCCAGGGACCACACTGAAGCTTTCTTT CAISEWARDHTEAFF
NA TRBJ2-3 NA TRBV18 TGTGCCAGCTCACCAGCTGACAGAGGCACAGATACGCAGTATTTT CASSPADRGTDTQYF
NA TRBJ2-7 NA TRBV7-8 TGTGCCAGCAGCCCAAAGACTGGAGCAGTCTACGAGCAGTACTTC CASSPKTGAVYEQYF
NA TRBJ1-2 NA TRBV11-2 TGTGCCAGCAGTCCCCTCCTGATGGACCCGAGAAACATGGGCTACACCTTC CASSPLLMDPRNMGYTF
NA TRBJ1-2 TRBD1 TRBV6-5 TGTGCCAGCAGCCAACAACAGGGGGCGGGAGGCTACACCTTC CASSQQQGAGGYTF
few TRBJ2-2 TRBD1 TRBV10-2 TGCGCCAGCAGTGAGTCGCAGGGGGCGCGAACCGGGGAGCTGTTTTTT CASSESQGARTGELFF
NA TRBJ1-1 TRBD1 TRBV7-2 TGTGCCAGCAGCACTCAGGACAGGGGGAACACTGAAGCTTTCTTT CASSTQDRGNTEAFF
NA TRBJ2-2 NA TRBV5-4 TGTGCCAGCATCTCTACCGGCGGGGAGCTGTTTTTT CASISTGGELFF
NA TRBJ1-6 NA TRBV7-9 TGTGCCAGCAGCTCAGCGGGGGTGGGCGATTCACCCCTCCACTTT CASSSAGVGDSPLHF
NA TRBJ1-2 TRBD1 TRBV6-1 TGTGCCAGCAGTGACACCGGGACAGGGTATGGCTACACCTTC CASSDTGTGYGYTF
few TRBJ1-6 NA TRBV5-4 TGTGCCAGCAGCTTGGGCGGTAGCTCCTATAATTCACCCCTCCACTTT CASSLGGSSYNSPLHF
NA TRBJ1-1 NA TRBV5-1 TGCGCCAGCAGCTTGGTGGCAGGGGCTGAAGCTTTCTTT CASSLVAGAEAFF
NA TRBJ2-7 TRBD1 TRBV5-1 TGCGCCAGCAGGGCGGGACAGGTCTCCTACGAGCAGTACTTC CASRAGQVSYEQYF
NA TRBJ2-7 NA TRBV19 TGTGCCAGTAGTCAGTCCACAGGTTCCTACGAGCAGTACTTC CASSQSTGSYEQYF
once TRBJ1-2 NA TRBV30 TGTGCCTGGAGTGTAGTCGGGACACACTATGGCTACACCTTC CAWSVVGTHYGYTF
once TRBJ2-3 TRBD2 TRBV7-7 TGTGCTAGCAGCCCCAGACTAGCGAACACAGATACGCAGTATTTT CASSPRLANTDTQYF
NA TRBJ2-5 TRBD1 TRBV7-9 TGTGCCAGCAGCCTTGGACAGGGGAATGGAGAGACCCAGTACTTC CASSLGQGNGETQYF
NA TRBJ2-7 NA TRBV10-2 TGCGCCAGCAGTGGGGGGTACGGGCAGTACTTC CASSGGYGQYF
NA TRBJ1-6 NA TRBV7-8 TGTGCCAGCTCGGGCAGCGGGACTACGTCCTATAATTCACCCCTCCACTTT CASSGSGTTSYNSPLHF
NA TRBJ2-7 TRBD1 TRBV5-1 TGCGCCAGCAGCTTCAGCGAGGGGGCTCACTACGAGCAGTACTTC CASSFSEGAHYEQYF
NA TRBJ2-7 TRBD1 TRBV5-4 TGTGCCAGCAGCTACCCGACAGGGGGTTACGAGCAGTACTTC CASSYPTGGYEQYF
few TRBJ1-6 NA TRBV7-9 TGTGCCAGCAGCTTTGAGGGAACCGATTCACCCCTCCACTTT CASSFEGTDSPLHF
few TRBJ2-7 TRBD2 TRBV6-5 TGTGCCAGCGGGGCGACTAGCGGGTACGAGCAGTACTTC CASGATSGYEQYF
NA TRBJ2-7 TRBD2 TRBV10-3 TGTGCCATCAGTGGACTAGCGGGGGCCTCCTACGAGCAGTACTTC CAISGLAGASYEQYF
NA TRBJ1-2 NA TRBV7-9 TGTGCCAGCAGTCCCGGGGATTATGGCTACACCTTC CASSPGDYGYTF
once TRBJ2-1 TRBD2 TRBV6-1 TGTGCCAGCAGTCCAGCGGGGGGGACTTACAATGAGCAGTTCTTC CASSPAGGTYNEQFF
NA TRBJ2-7 TRBD1 TRBV5-4 TGTGCCAGCAGCCTGACAGGGGCAAAATCCGAGCAGTACTTC CASSLTGAKSEQYF
NA TRBJ2-2 NA TRBV18 TGTGCCAGCTCACCCCGAATTTCGCAATCCGGGGAGCTGTTTTTT CASSPRISQSGELFF
NA TRBJ2-6 TRBD1 TRBV19 TGTGCCAGTAGAGGACAGGGTTTATCTGGGGCCAACGTCCTGACTTTC CASRGQGLSGANVLTF
NA TRBJ2-2 TRBD2 TRBV6-5 TGTGCCGTGGGGAGGGACTCCGGGGAGCTGTTTTTT CAVGRDSGELFF
NA TRBJ2-2 TRBD2 TRBV5-1 TGCGCCAGCAGCTTCGCTAGCGGGGGACCGGGGACCGGGGAGCTGTTTTTT CASSFASGGPGTGELFF
NA TRBJ2-1 TRBD2 TRBV9 TGTGCCAGCAGCGTAGGAGGTAGCGGGAGTTACAATGAGCAGTTCTTC CASSVGGSGSYNEQFF
few TRBJ2-2 NA TRBV19 TGTGCCAGTAGCCAGACGACCGGGGAGCTGTTTTTT CASSQTTGELFF
NA TRBJ2-7 NA TRBV28 TGTGCCAGCAGGAGCCCCTACGAGCAGTACTTC CASRSPYEQYF
NA TRBJ2-6 NA TRBV25-1 TGTGCCAGCAGTGCTGGGGCCAACGTCCTGACTTTC CASSAGANVLTF
NA TRBJ1-1 NA TRBV15 TGTGCCACCAGCCCGGGACGGTTAAACACTGAAGCTTTCTTT CATSPGRLNTEAFF
once TRBJ2-7 TRBD2 TRBV14 TGTGCCAGCAGCGTCGGGAGGCCAGGCTACGAGCAGTACTTC CASSVGRPGYEQYF